The 13 T cell receptor beta chains in this list originate from one sample, sequenced in a study of vaccination and CD4 T cells after COVID-19. Once obtained from cultured CD4+ T cells, the DNA was sequenced using the Oncomine TCR Beta short-read assay. TCRdb re-derived calls from the PCR reads in MiXCR, one entry per CDR3 protein. The sample holds about 20,000 distinct CDR3 sequences, approximately 61% seen once. Treatment described: roughly ten-day PBMC culture with coronavirus spike peptide pools or control peptides (ViraFEST assay). Their recognized antigens are unknown. Material: CD4+ T cells from blood, cultured in vitro. Receptors were obtained from a human donor who had recovered from COVID-19.

The CDR3 loop reads CASSSQTGRGYGYTF. The CDR3 DNA reads TGTGCCAGCAGCTCCCAGACAGGGAGGGGCTATGGCTACACCTTC. J is TRBJ1-2 and V is TRBV7-2; the match to TRBD1 covers 7 bases. Trimming took 4 bases from V and 4 from J; bases not matched to a gene: 9. Germline V lookup: CDR1 SGHTA, CDR2 FQGNSA. This CDR3 contains 15 residues.

The chain is built from TRBV27 and TRBJ2-5; D may be TRBD1 (6 bases). The germline V gene encodes CDR1 MNHEY and CDR2 SMNVEV (reference sequence). Trimming left V 6 bases short and J 3 bases short, with 11 bases between. The CDR3 consists of 13 residues. The CDR3 DNA reads as TGTGCCAGCAGGACCTACAGGGAAGAGACCCAGTACTTC. The encoded protein is CASRTYREETQYF.

This clonotype occurred once. One end of the junction is discordant with germline, which a read error may explain. This sequence joins TRBV2 and TRBJ1-1; TRBD1 matches at 7 bases. This CDR3 has 16 amino acids. Germline CDR1 and CDR2: SNHLY and FYNNEI. CDR3 protein: CASGEARAGGGTEAFF. The CDR3 nucleotides read TGTGCCAGCGGTGAAGCGCGGGCAGGGGGGGGGACTGAAGCTTTCTTT.

J is TRBJ1-2 and V is TRBV7-9, with D unresolved. Trimming pared 1 base from V and 0 bases from J, leaving 3 bases between. The germline CDR1 and CDR2 sequences are SEHNR and FQNEAQ (reference sequence). CDR3 length: 13 amino acids. CDR3 nucleotide sequence: TGTGCCAGCAGCTTAGAGGCTAACTATGGCTACACCTTC. This codes for CASSLEANYGYTF.

This clonotype turned up a few times. J is TRBJ1-2 and V is TRBV20-1; TRBD1 is a possible D gene (6 bases). This CDR3 contains 13 residues. V gave up 3 bases and J gave up 8 bases, with 16 bases separating them. CDR1 and CDR2 from the germline V gene are DFQATT and SNEGSKA (reference sequence). In DNA form, the CDR3 reads TGCAGTGCTAGTATAGGGGCGGGGGGCGGCTACACCTTC. Protein: CSASIGAGGGYTF.

As regards this clonotype: A junction boundary mismatches the germline segment, possibly from a read error. V gene TRBV6-2 or TRBV6-3 combines with J gene TRBJ2-7, with D uncertain. This CDR3 contains 13 residues. Germline CDR1 is MNHEY and CDR2 is SVGEGT. For the CDR3, the DNA is TGTGCCAGCAGCCCAGCCGGTCCTCAGAAGGTGGACTTC. Protein sequence: CASSPAGPQKVDF.

The V and J genes are TRBV30 and TRBJ1-2; D unclear. Deletions cut 3 bases from V and 2 bases from J, with 7 bases between. Germline values: CDR1 GTSNPN, CDR2 SVGIG (reference sequence). This CDR3 has 12 residues. CDR3 sequence: CAWSTSNYGYTF. The CDR3 region has the DNA TGTGCCTGGAGCACCTCAAACTATGGCTACACCTTC.

The V gene is TRBV6-2 or TRBV6-3, the J gene TRBJ2-7; 9 bases align to TRBD1. V lost 5 bases and J lost 3; bases outside the gene matches: 8. Germline CDR1 is MNHEY and CDR2 is SVGEGT. The CDR3 runs 15 residues. The CDR3 DNA follows: TGTGCCAGCAGTGCGCCGGGACAGGGTTTCTACGAGCAGTACTTC. This encodes CASSAPGQGFYEQYF.

The rearrangement joins TRBV19 to TRBJ1-5; no clear D. The CDR3 covers 12 residues. Germline V lookup: CDR1 LNHDA, CDR2 SQIVND (reference sequence). Trimming stripped 4 bases from V and 8 bases from J, with 9 bases between. This chain's CDR3 is CASSTVREPQHF. DNA for the CDR3: TGTGCCAGTAGTACAGTGCGGGAGCCCCAGCATTTT.

This clonotype has just a few counts. The V and J genes are TRBV6-2 or TRBV6-3 and TRBJ2-7, with D possibly matching TRBD1 (5 bases). The CDR3 runs to 15 residues. V was pared by 2 bases and J by 2 bases, with 13 bases between. CDR1 and CDR2 from the germline V gene are MNHEY and SVGEGT. The chain's CDR3 is CASSYTGRVTYEQYF. CDR3 coding DNA: TGTGCCAGCAGTTACACAGGACGGGTTACCTACGAGCAGTACTTC.

This clonotype has more than one count but fewer than ten. This sequence joins TRBV20-1 and TRBJ2-7; 7 bases fit TRBD1. Germline CDR1 DFQATT, CDR2 SNEGSKA (reference sequence). CDR3 length: 21 residues. The V gene end was trimmed by 5 bases and the J gene end by 2 bases; junction bases not matched to a gene: 30. CDR3 loop: CSALRPRPGQQAVAITYEQYF. The CDR3 nucleotides are TGCAGTGCTCTCCGTCCCCGACCGGGACAGCAAGCCGTAGCTATCACCTACGAGCAGTACTTC.

The rearrangement joins TRBV5-1 to TRBJ2-2, with TRBD1 identical over 11 bases. With V trimmed by 4 bases and J by 5 bases, 4 bases remained unmatched. CDR3 length: 15 residues. Per the germline V gene, CDR1 is SGHRS and CDR2 is YFSETQ. CDR3 region: CASSRGQGVTGELFF. Written as DNA, the CDR3 is TGCGCCAGCAGCCGGGGACAGGGGGTGACCGGGGAGCTGTTTTTT. Variable domain in full (rest from reference TRBV5-1 and TRBJ2-2): KAGVTQTPRYLIKTRGQQVTLSCSPISGHRSVSWYQQTPGQGLQFLFEYFSETQRNKGNFPGRFSGRQFSNSRSEMNVSTLELGDSALYLCASSRGQGVTGELFFGEGSRLTVL.

This chain connects TRBV6-5 to TRBJ1-1; weak D call: TRBD1 (6 bases). Per the germline V gene, CDR1 is MNHEY and CDR2 is SVGAGI. V was pared by 2 bases and J by 4 bases, with 14 bases between. The CDR3 length is 15 residues. CDR3 coding DNA: TGTGCCAGCAGTTACGGCGGGGGCCGGGGCACTGAAGCTTTCTTT. Protein: CASSYGGGRGTEAFF.